Shown below are 31 T cell receptor beta chains from a single sample sequenced in a study of identical twins. TCRdb itself ran the 5' RACE reads through MiXCR, one entry per CDR3 protein. The sample yields under 250,000 distinct CDR3 sequences, about 13% seen once. This same sample was also taken into another study, of yellow fever vaccine responses in identical twins.

The sample consisted of memory (CD45RO+) T cells sorted from blood. The receptor set was obtained from a woman under 30 in good health.

This clonotype was seen more than once but under ten times. The rearrangement links TRBV24-1 to TRBJ1-1; D might be TRBD1 (5 bases). This CDR3 comprises 15 residues. Trimming took 4 bases from V and 10 from J, leaving 21 bases between them. Germline CDR1 and CDR2: KGHDR and SFDVKD. The CDR3 spells CATSDPLRDPKTAFF. The CDR3 nucleotides are TGTGCCACCAGTGACCCACTTCGGGACCCGAAGACAGCTTTCTTT.

This clonotype was counted ten times or more. This chain joins TRBV29-1 and TRBJ2-5; the D is unclear. Germline lookup yields CDR1 SQVTM and CDR2 ANQGSEA. CDR3 length: 13 amino acids. Trimming stripped 5 bases from V and 5 bases from J, with 15 bases between. CDR3 loop: CSVSLGARETQYF. CDR3 DNA sequence: TGCAGCGTTAGCCTCGGAGCCAGGGAGACCCAGTACTTC.

The sample holds many counts of this clonotype. The rearrangement joins TRBV6-4 to TRBJ2-3; 9 bases fit TRBD1. J lost 3 bases, V lost 6 bases, and 7 bases had no gene match. Germline CDR1 and CDR2: MRHNA and SNTAGT. The CDR3 sequence is 15 residues long. The CDR3 reads CASSETGGGTDTQYF. CDR3 nucleotides: TGTGCCAGCAGCGAGACAGGGGGAGGAACAGATACGCAGTATTTT.

The chain employs TRBV3-1 and TRBJ2-3, with D uncertain. This CDR3 has 15 residues. Germline values: CDR1 LGHDT, CDR2 YNNKEL (reference sequence). With 3 bases removed from V and 2 bases from J, the gap between germline ends came to 12 bases. The CDR3 sequence: CASSQDRASTDTQYF. Written as DNA, the CDR3 is TGTGCCAGCAGCCAGGATAGGGCCTCCACAGATACGCAGTATTTT.

The sample holds a few counts of this clonotype. V gene TRBV7-2 combines with J gene TRBJ2-7; 9 positions match TRBD2. CDR1 is SGHTA, CDR2 FQGNSA, per germline. The length of the CDR3 is 14 residues. Trimming removed 3 bases from V and 4 bases from J; junction bases left unmatched: 4. As DNA, the CDR3 is TGTGCCAGCAGCTTTAGCGGGAGCGGTTACGAGCAGTACTTC. Translating it yields CASSFSGSGYEQYF.

The chain has TRBV5-1 and TRBJ2-7; 11 bases are shared with TRBD2. Trimming removed 4 bases from V and 6 bases from J; junction bases left unmatched: 3. The length of the CDR3 is 13 residues. Per germline, CDR1 SGHRS and CDR2 YFSETQ. The CDR3 is CASSRGLAGEQYF. In DNA, the CDR3 is TGCGCCAGCAGCCGCGGACTAGCGGGCGAGCAGTACTTC.

The J gene is TRBJ2-3, the V gene TRBV20-1; a weak D match, TRBD2 (6 bases). The germline V gene encodes CDR1 DFQATT and CDR2 SNEGSKA (reference sequence). Trimming took 1 base from V and 0 from J, leaving 8 bases between them. This CDR3 has 14 amino acids. CDR3 DNA: TGCAGTGCTAGAGTAGCGGCTAGCACAGATACGCAGTATTTT. It translates to CSARVAASTDTQYF.

This clonotype was found once. CDR3 coding DNA: TGCGCCAGCAGTCGGGACAGACTGTCTAGTGGCTACACCTTC. Protein product: CASSRDRLSSGYTF. The rearrangement joins TRBV10-2 to TRBJ1-2; 7 nucleotides line up with TRBD1. The ends lost 5 bases at V and 7 bases at J; junction bases unmatched: 10. From germline, CDR1 is WSHSY and CDR2 SAAADI. This CDR3 contains 14 residues.

The V call is TRBV11-2, the J call TRBJ2-2; D remains unclear. This CDR3 has 14 amino acids. Between the trimmed V and J ends, which lost 4 bases and 4 bases, there was a span of 10 bases. Germline assignment: CDR1 SGHAT and CDR2 FQNNGV. This CDR3 reads CASSSQVGTGELFF. The CDR3, as DNA: TGTGCCAGCAGCTCGCAAGTTGGCACCGGGGAGCTGTTTTTT.

This clonotype showed up just a few times. This chain's CDR3 is CASSLTPGSSYNEQFF. The CDR3 DNA reads TGTGCCAGCAGCTTAACCCCGGGGAGCTCCTACAATGAGCAGTTCTTC. The chain combines TRBV7-3 with TRBJ2-1, with D possibly matching TRBD2 (5 bases). CDR1 is SGHTA and CDR2 is FQGTGA in the germline V gene. The CDR3 is 16 amino acids. The V end was cut by 0 bases, the J end by 0 bases, with 9 bases between.

This clonotype was seen ten or more times. The chain carries TRBV7-2 and TRBJ1-6; D unresolved. CDR1 SGHTA and CDR2 FQGNSA come from the germline V gene. V lost 6 bases and J lost 6, with 9 bases in between. The CDR3 spans 13 residues. The CDR3: CASRGPLNSPLHF. The CDR3, as DNA: TGTGCCAGCAGAGGGCCGCTTAATTCACCCCTCCACTTT. Using reference TRBV7-2 and TRBJ1-6 for the parts outside the CDR3, the full variable domain is GAGVSQSPSNKVTEKGKDVELRCDPISGHTALYWYRQSLGQGLEFLIYFQGNSAPDKSGLPSDRFSAERTGGSVSTLTIQRTQQEDSAVYLCASRGPLNSPLHFGNGTRLTVT.

This clonotype has a count of ten or more. The chain employs TRBV29-1 and TRBJ1-2; possibly TRBD1 for D (6 bases). Trimming pared 3 bases from V and 8 bases from J, leaving 10 bases between. The germline CDR1 and CDR2 sequences are SQVTM and ANQGSEA. CDR3 length equals 11 residues. CDR3 bases: TGCAGCGTTGATAGGGGGGGAGGCTACACCTTC. Protein: CSVDRGGGYTF.

This clonotype has more than one count but fewer than ten. CDR3 residues: CASSQDQSGYYGYTF. The CDR3 bases are TGTGCCAGCAGCCAAGATCAGTCAGGGTACTATGGCTACACCTTC. This rearrangement joins TRBV3-1 to TRBJ1-2; maybe TRBD1 (5 bases). Germline V gene lookup returns CDR1 LGHDT and CDR2 YNNKEL (reference sequence). Trimming removed 0 bases at V and 3 bases at J, with 11 bases between. The CDR3 consists of 15 residues. The variable domain in full, completed from reference TRBV3-1 and TRBJ1-2, reads DTAVSQTPKYLVTQMGNDKSIKCEQNLGHDTMYWYKQDSKKFLKIMFSYNNKELIINETVPNRFSPKSPDKAHLNLHINSLELGDSAVYFCASSQDQSGYYGYTFGSGTRLTVV.

The chain recombines TRBV28 with TRBJ2-7; unclear D gene. There are 14 residues in the CDR3. Per the germline V gene, CDR1 is MDHEN and CDR2 is SYDVKM. V was pared by 2 bases and J by 3 bases, with 11 bases between. This CDR3 reads CASSLGGKHYEQYF. The CDR3 DNA reads as TGTGCCAGCAGTTTAGGTGGGAAGCACTACGAGCAGTACTTC.

This clonotype has ten or more counts. The gene calls are TRBV28 and TRBJ1-4; TRBD1 aligns across 8 bases. Trimming removed 8 bases from V and 8 bases from J; junction bases left unmatched: 7. CDR3 size: 13 residues. Germline lookup yields CDR1 MDHEN and CDR2 SYDVKM. The CDR3 spells CASQTGGQEKLFF. The CDR3 DNA sequence: TGTGCCAGCCAAACAGGGGGGCAAGAAAAACTGTTTTTT.

J is TRBJ2-2 and V is TRBV30; possibly TRBD2 for D (6 bases). This CDR3 is built from 14 residues. Germline V CDR1 and CDR2: GTSNPN, SVGIG (reference sequence). V lost 3 bases and J 1 base, leaving 9 bases between the germline ends. The CDR3 sequence: CAWRGGKNTGELFF. The CDR3 bases are TGTGCCTGGAGGGGCGGGAAGAACACCGGGGAGCTGTTTTTT.

This clonotype has just a few counts. V usage is TRBV5-1 and J usage is TRBJ1-4; possibly TRBD1 for D (5 bases). CDR3 size: 16 residues. Per germline, CDR1 SGHRS and CDR2 YFSETQ. V was trimmed by 4 bases and J by 7 bases, leaving 20 bases between them. The CDR3 coding sequence is TGCGCCAGCAGCCCCCCTGGGCAGGGATCCCCTGAAAAACTGTTTTTT. Translation: CASSPPGQGSPEKLFF.

Many counts were recorded for this clonotype. The rearrangement joins TRBV5-6 to TRBJ2-1; 7 nucleotides align to TRBD2. The CDR3 is 14 amino acids. V gave up 5 bases and J gave up 4 bases; unmatched junction bases: 6. In germline, CDR1 is SGHDT, CDR2 YYEEEE. The CDR3 protein is CASRATSRYNEQFF. CDR3 DNA: TGTGCCAGCAGGGCGACTAGCCGATACAATGAGCAGTTCTTC.

This chain uses TRBV27 with TRBJ2-7; 11 nucleotides agree with TRBD2. This CDR3 has 15 amino acids. The germline V gene has CDR1 MNHEY and CDR2 SMNVEV (reference sequence). With V trimmed by 6 bases and J by 2 bases, 6 bases remained unmatched. The CDR3 region is CASRSSGGNPYEQYF. The CDR3 nucleotides are TGTGCCAGCAGGTCTAGCGGGGGGAATCCCTACGAGCAGTACTTC.

This clonotype was recorded a few times. The chain combines TRBV7-2 with TRBJ2-3; D is possibly TRBD1 or TRBD2 (5 bases each). The CDR3 has 13 amino acids. CDR1 and CDR2 from the germline V gene are SGHTA and FQGNSA. Trimming cost V 2 bases and J 6 bases, with 9 bases left between them. CDR3 amino acids: CASSLKWGDTQYF. The CDR3 bases are TGTGCCAGCAGCTTAAAGTGGGGGGATACGCAGTATTTT.

The sample holds many counts of this clonotype. The chain carries TRBV7-8 and TRBJ1-1; tentatively, D is TRBD1 (6 bases). The CDR3 is 17 residues long. The ends were cut back, 5 bases at V and 0 bases at J, with 19 bases in the middle. CDR1 is SGHVS, CDR2 FQNEAQ, per germline. The CDR3, as DNA: TGTGCCAGCAGCCCGAGACAGGCGTTAACAATGAACACTGAAGCTTTCTTT. This gives the protein CASSPRQALTMNTEAFF.

This clonotype was counted ten times or more. The chain carries TRBV28 and TRBJ2-7, with TRBD1 identical over 7 bases. V was pared by 6 bases and J by 0 bases, with 5 bases of the junction left unmatched. The CDR3 has 14 amino acids. From germline, CDR1 is MDHEN and CDR2 SYDVKM. The CDR3 region is CASRLGQASYEQYF. CDR3 coding DNA: TGTGCCAGCAGACTAGGACAGGCCTCCTACGAGCAGTACTTC.

The rearrangement links TRBV12-3 or TRBV12-4 to TRBJ2-7, with 7 bases matching TRBD1. J gave up 4 bases and V 1 base, and 4 bases lay outside the gene matches. The CDR3 has 14 amino acids. CDR3 amino acids: CASSLGPGQYEQYF. In DNA form, the CDR3 reads TGTGCCAGCAGTTTAGGCCCGGGACAGTACGAGCAGTACTTC.

This sequence joins TRBV2 and TRBJ2-7; D gene uncertain. V was trimmed by 6 bases and J by 4 bases, leaving 10 bases between them. Germline CDR1 is SNHLY and CDR2 is FYNNEI. This CDR3 spans 12 amino acids. The CDR3, as DNA: TGTGCCAGCAGCCCGAAGCTATACGAGCAGTACTTC. It encodes CASSPKLYEQYF. The whole variable domain, filled in from reference TRBV2 and TRBJ2-7, reads EPEVTQTPSHQVTQMGQEVILRCVPISNHLYFYWYRQILGQKVEFLVSFYNNEISEKSEIFDDQFSVERPDGSNFTLKIRSTKLEDSAMYFCASSPKLYEQYFGPGTRLTVT.

The chain links TRBV15 to TRBJ2-6, with TRBD1 identical over 7 bases. This CDR3 region has 16 residues. Germline V gene sequence: CDR1 LNHNV, CDR2 YYDKDF (reference sequence). After removal of 3 bases from V and 2 bases from J, the junction contained 4 bases not matched to a gene. In nucleotides, the CDR3 is TGTGCCACCAGCAGTGCACAGGGGACTGGGGCCAACGTCCTGACTTTC. This sequence encodes CATSSAQGTGANVLTF.

This clonotype was counted ten times or more. The J gene is TRBJ2-7, the V gene TRBV6-5, with unresolved D. There are 15 residues in the CDR3. The germline V and J ends were trimmed by 0 bases and 5 bases, with 14 bases remaining between them. CDR1 is MNHEY, CDR2 SVGAGI, per germline. CDR3: CASSYSGSMGNEQYF. The CDR3 DNA reads as TGTGCCAGCAGTTACTCAGGCTCAATGGGCAACGAGCAGTACTTC.

This chain joins TRBV20-1 and TRBJ2-7; TRBD1 is a possible D gene (5 bases). The germline CDR1 and CDR2 sequences are DFQATT and SNEGSKA (reference sequence). V gave up 2 bases and J gave up 6 bases, with 8 bases separating them. The CDR3 spans 11 residues. This chain's CDR3 is CSARLQGEQYF. The CDR3 DNA reads as TGCAGTGCTAGACTTCAGGGCGAGCAGTACTTC.

The table lists this clonotype with a few counts. The gene calls are TRBV11-2 and TRBJ2-6; D gene unclear. Trimming removed 6 bases from V and 0 bases from J, with 12 bases in between. CDR1 and CDR2 from the germline V gene are SGHAT and FQNNGV. The CDR3 runs to 16 residues. The chain's CDR3 is CASRNPISSGANVLTF. CDR3 coding DNA: TGTGCCAGCAGGAACCCGATCAGCTCTGGGGCCAACGTCCTGACTTTC.

This clonotype appeared many times. The chain recombines TRBV20-1 with TRBJ2-2; the D call may be TRBD1 or TRBD2 (5 bases each). V was trimmed by 0 bases and J by 3 bases, leaving 11 bases between them. CDR3 length: 15 amino acids. Germline V CDR1 and CDR2: DFQATT, SNEGSKA (reference sequence). The CDR3 loop reads CSARDSGRDTGELFF. The DNA of the CDR3 is TGCAGTGCTAGAGATTCAGGGCGGGACACCGGGGAGCTGTTTTTT.

V is TRBV19 and J is TRBJ2-1, with TRBD1 identical over 7 bases. The CDR3 consists of 16 residues. Germline CDR1 is LNHDA and CDR2 is SQIVND (reference sequence). The ends lost 2 bases at V and 7 bases at J; junction bases unmatched: 11. The DNA for the CDR3 is TGTGCCAGTAGTATACCGTTTATAGGGGGCACGAATGAGCAGTTCTTC. Translation: CASSIPFIGGTNEQFF.

This clonotype was counted a few times. CDR3 protein: CSVLRLAGGEDTQYF. CDR3 DNA: TGCAGCGTTCTCCGCCTAGCGGGAGGGGAAGATACGCAGTATTTT. The chain employs TRBV29-1 and TRBJ2-3, with 12 bases matching TRBD2. V gave up 5 bases and J gave up 5 bases; unmatched junction bases: 8. Germline assignment: CDR1 SQVTM and CDR2 ANQGSEA. The CDR3 is 15 residues long.